This T cell receptor (beta chain) was identified in a study of shared clonotypes between healthy human individuals. This clone appeared a few times. What it recognizes is unknown. Points from the study as a whole: Naive CD4 clonotypes were shared across several donors at roughly 5.5%.

Some clones are missing from TCRdb's copy, which holds only in-frame ones; the method was immunoSEQ multiplex PCR. The sample records fewer than 850,000 clones, about 90% being singletons. Researchers reported that CD8 memory united CD45RO+ cells with CCR7-negative CD45RA+ TemRA cells. V was pared by 2 bases and J by 4 bases, with 6 bases of the junction left unmatched. The CDR3 loop spans 16 amino acids. The germline CDR1 and CDR2 sequences are MDHEN and SYDVKM. The sample taken for sequencing was memory CD8+ T cells from PBMCs. Subset described: CD45RO+ cells pooled with CCR7-negative TemRA cells. The TCR originated in a man younger than 30 in good health. Some clones in this sample may be carry-over from other donors' samples. The V call is TRBV28, the J call TRBJ1-3; TRBD1 matches 9 bases. The CDR3 region has the DNA TGTGCCAGCAGTTTAGCGGGACAGGGTACGGGAAACACCATATATTTT. Translation: CASSLAGQGTGNTIYF.